This TCR beta chain emerged from a study of cytomegalovirus exposure and HLA in healthy donors. Across the whole study: Samples from HLA-typed donors yielded approximately 80 million unique TCRs in an early data release.

The V segment lost 3 bases and the J segment 7 bases; nucleotides outside the gene matches: 19. Germline V CDR1 and CDR2: SGHRS, YFSETQ. The CDR3 consists of 18 residues. PCR amplification relied on 60 Vbeta primers (plus 13 Jbeta primers). Sequencing was performed with immunoSEQ multiplex PCR; in TCRdb, only in-frame clones are kept and a portion is missing. The sample lists approximately 200,000 clones, roughly 83% occurring once. Note on this clone: Its antigen is still unknown.

Study-wide results and caveats: The study reported that TCR beta sequences accurately predicted HLA-A and HLA-B alleles in most subjects. Among the most significant clusters, several appeared linked to common viral pathogens in a later analysis.

The sequence came from a boy aged 5-17 years in good health and CMV-seronegative. The specimen sequenced was PBMCs. The chain is built from TRBV5-1 and TRBJ2-1, with TRBD1 matching 7 bases. The CDR3 reads CASSSPAADRVPGNEQFF. The CDR3, as DNA: TGCGCCAGCAGCTCACCCGCAGCAGACAGGGTCCCTGGGAATGAGCAGTTCTTC.